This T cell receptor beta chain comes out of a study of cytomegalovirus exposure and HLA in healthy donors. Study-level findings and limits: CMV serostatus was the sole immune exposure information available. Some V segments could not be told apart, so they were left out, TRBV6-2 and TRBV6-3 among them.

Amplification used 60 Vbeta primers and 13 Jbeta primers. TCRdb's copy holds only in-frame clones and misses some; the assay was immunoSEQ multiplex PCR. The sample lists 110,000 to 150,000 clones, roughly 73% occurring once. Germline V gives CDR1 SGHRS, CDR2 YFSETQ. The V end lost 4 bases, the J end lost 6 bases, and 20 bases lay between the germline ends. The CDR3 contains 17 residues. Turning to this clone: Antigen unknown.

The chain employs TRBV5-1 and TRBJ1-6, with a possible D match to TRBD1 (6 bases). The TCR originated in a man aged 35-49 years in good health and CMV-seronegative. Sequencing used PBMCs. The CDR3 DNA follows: TGCGCCAGCAGCCTAAAAGGTCTACAGGGTGCTAATTCACCCCTCCACTTT. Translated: CASSLKGLQGANSPLHF. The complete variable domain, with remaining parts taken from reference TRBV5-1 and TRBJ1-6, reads KAGVTQTPRYLIKTRGQQVTLSCSPISGHRSVSWYQQTPGQGLQFLFEYFSETQRNKGNFPGRFSGRQFSNSRSEMNVSTLELGDSALYLCASSLKGLQGANSPLHFGNGTRLTVT.